One T cell receptor beta chain is described in this entry. Its matching antigen is unknown. Produced via immunoSEQ multiplex PCR; TCRdb's table is partial and in-frame only. Among 65,000 to 90,000 clones listed, 65% to 90% were seen once. This sample was included in a study of OX40 agonist ivuxolimab in advanced cancers. Study as a whole: Age averaged 60 years (range roughly 23 to 79), and roughly 80% were male. General study points: Both blood CD4+ and CD8+ T cells showed clonal growth by week 6 at 0.1 to 3.0 mg/kg. CD8+ T cells (on average) carried more expanded clones than CD4+ T cells.

On cycle 4 day 1 and cycle 7 day 1, as well as at baseline, blood was sampled. This clonotype originated in an adult with an advanced solid tumor such as melanoma, head and neck, liver or kidney cancer. Sample: CD4+ or CD8+ T cells sorted from blood, taken in a trial of the OX40 agonist ivuxolimab.

The CDR3 nucleotides are TGTGCCAGCAGTTACTCGGTCCAGGGGGGAAGGTATGGCTACACCTTC. Translation gives CASSYSVQGGRYGYTF. The rearrangement joins TRBV6-5 to TRBJ1-2; 7 bases match TRBD1. V gave up 0 bases and J gave up 5 bases; unmatched junction bases: 9. CDR3 size: 16 residues. Germline V gene lookup returns CDR1 MNHEY and CDR2 SVGAGI.